These 24 T cell receptor beta chains were all obtained from the same sample, sequenced in a study of blood T cell repertoires in COVID-19 (dated by TCRdb to the early 2020s). To prepare the library, the immunoSEQ multiplex PCR assay was applied. TCRdb holds this immuneACCESS table with in-frame rearrangements only. Some clones are missing; in checked studies, unresolved V genes explain under half, and the rest has no known cause. The sample includes a few hundred thousand clones, with about 89% observed a single time. Over 9% of the sample lies in the top ten. Sequencing was done on a sample of PBMCs or T cells enriched from blood (not recorded which). These receptors were taken from a woman aged 40 to 50 who had recovered from COVID-19.

The V and J genes are TRBV4-1 and TRBJ2-3; 8 bases fit TRBD2. The CDR3 is 15 residues long. With V trimmed by 4 bases and J by 4 bases, 7 bases remained unmatched. CDR1 is MGHRA, CDR2 YSYEKL, per germline. In DNA form, the CDR3 reads TGCGCCAGCAGCCCGGGGGGACTAGTGCCAGATACGCAGTATTTT. Translation: CASSPGGLVPDTQYF.

This clone appeared a few times. V and J are TRBV19 and TRBJ2-4; TRBD1 aligns across 8 bases. The CDR3 spans 14 residues. CDR1 is LNHDA, CDR2 SQIVND, per germline (reference sequence). The V gene end was trimmed by 2 bases and the J gene end by 8 bases; junction bases not matched to a gene: 5. The CDR3 sequence: CASSIQGARHIQYF. CDR3 nucleotides: TGTGCCAGTAGTATACAGGGGGCGCGACACATTCAGTACTTC.

The V and J genes are TRBV29-1 and TRBJ1-1; D is perhaps TRBD1 (6 bases). This CDR3 spans 14 amino acids. Germline CDR1 is SQVTM and CDR2 is ANQGSEA. Trimming took 7 bases from V and 1 from J, leaving 16 bases between them. CDR3: CSAPPQGANTEAFF. The CDR3 DNA follows: TGCAGCGCACCCCCACAGGGAGCGAACACTGAAGCTTTCTTT.

This chain uses TRBV21-1 with TRBJ1-6; TRBD1, the table's D call, lacks a check against the DNA. TRBV21-1 constitutes a pseudogene. This CDR3 comprises 14 residues. The CDR3: CASRKKGGPSPLHF. Written as DNA, the CDR3 is TGTGCCAGCAGGAAAAAAGGGGGTCCCTCACCCCTCCACTTT.

The chain is built from TRBV7-9 and TRBJ1-4; TRBD1 is a possible D gene (5 bases). The germline V gene has CDR1 SEHNR and CDR2 FQNEAQ (reference sequence). This CDR3 is 16 amino acids long. The V end lost 3 bases, the J end lost 4 bases, and 15 bases lay between the germline ends. The CDR3 loop is CASSLNTRQGNEKLFF. In nucleotides, the CDR3 is TGTGCCAGCAGCTTGAACACGCGGCAGGGTAATGAAAAACTGTTTTTT.

The chain employs TRBV21-1 and TRBJ2-7; the table names TRBD1, a call not compared with the DNA. TRBV21-1 is a documented pseudogene. The CDR3 runs to 15 residues. CDR3: CASSKGDRVSDEQYF. DNA of the CDR3: TGTGCCAGCAGCAAGGGGGACAGGGTAAGCGACGAGCAGTACTTC.

The CDR3 here is CASSPHPSPVVLFF. In nucleotides, the CDR3 is TGTGCCAGCAGCCCCCACCCTTCTCCGGTTGTCCTGTTTTTT. The chain is built from TRBV3-1 (or the pseudogene TRBV3-2) and TRBJ1-4; D gene uncertain. Trimming left V 4 bases short and J 14 bases short, with 20 bases between. CDR1 and CDR2 from the germline V gene are LGHDT and YNNKEL (reference sequence). This CDR3 spans 14 amino acids.

The chain employs TRBV30 and TRBJ2-3, with TRBD1 matching 8 bases. J was trimmed by 0 bases and V by 1 base; bases with no gene match: 6. Germline assignment: CDR1 GTSNPN and CDR2 SVGIG (reference sequence). The CDR3 sequence is 16 residues long. CDR3 sequence: CAWSAPGQVSTDTQYF. CDR3 sequence (DNA): TGTGCCTGGAGTGCGCCGGGACAGGTTAGCACAGATACGCAGTATTTT.

The genes are TRBV7-2 and TRBJ2-5, with 7 bases identical to TRBD2. Looked up from germline, CDR1 is SGHTA and CDR2 is FQGNSA. The junction had 15 bases not matched to a gene; V was cut back by 4 bases and J by 7 bases. The CDR3 loop spans 16 amino acids. The CDR3 spells CASSSGSFSGSWTQYF. DNA of the CDR3: TGTGCCAGCAGCTCCGGGTCCTTTAGCGGGTCCTGGACCCAGTACTTC.

Only one count was recorded for this clone. The rearrangement uses TRBV19 and TRBJ1-1; 9 positions match TRBD1. Losses at the gene ends were 0 bases for V and 7 bases for J; bases not matched to a gene: 6. Germline V gene data show CDR1 as LNHDA and CDR2 as SQIVND (reference sequence). The CDR3 is made up of 15 amino acids. CDR3 sequence reads: CASSIDRTGEDEAFF. The DNA of the CDR3 is TGTGCCAGTAGTATAGATCGGACAGGGGAGGATGAAGCTTTCTTT. Complete variable domain (other parts from reference TRBV19 and TRBJ1-1): DGGITQSPKYLFRKEGQNVTLSCEQNLNHDAMYWYRQDPGQGLRLIYYSQIVNDFQKGDIAEGYSVSREKKESFPLTVTSAQKNPTAFYLCASSIDRTGEDEAFFGQGTRLTVV.

The chain carries TRBV11-3 and TRBJ1-1; TRBD1 aligns across 8 bases. Unmatched junction bases numbered 14, after V lost 5 bases and J lost 3 bases. CDR3 length: 17 residues. CDR1 is SGHNT, CDR2 YENEEA, per germline. The CDR3 spells CASSEDRYRGTHTEAFF. The CDR3 DNA sequence: TGTGCCAGCAGCGAAGACCGTTACAGGGGGACGCACACTGAAGCTTTCTTT.

This clone was found many times. The V call is TRBV28, the J call TRBJ2-3; D may be TRBD1 (5 bases). The germline V gene has CDR1 MDHEN and CDR2 SYDVKM. The CDR3 runs to 15 residues. Trimming cost V 8 bases and J 2 bases, with 17 bases left between them. The CDR3 nucleotides are TGTGCCAGCGGATTAACAGGTACATACACAGATACGCAGTATTTT. This codes for CASGLTGTYTDTQYF. The variable domain in full, completed from reference TRBV28 and TRBJ2-3, reads DVKVTQSSRYLVKRTGEKVFLECVQDMDHENMFWYRQDPGLGLRLIYFSYDVKMKEKGDIPEGYSVSREKKERFSLILESASTNQTSMYLCASGLTGTYTDTQYFGPGTRLTVL.

The V call is TRBV3-1 (or the pseudogene TRBV3-2), the J call TRBJ2-1; 7 nucleotides align to TRBD2. Germline CDR1 is LGHDT and CDR2 is YNNKEL (reference sequence). CDR3 length: 15 amino acids. The ends lost 5 bases at V and 12 bases at J; junction bases unmatched: 16. The CDR3 sequence is CASSASGMRTAGQFF. The CDR3 nucleotides read TGTGCCAGCAGCGCGAGCGGGATGCGTACAGCGGGGCAGTTCTTC.

The V call is TRBV7-6, the J call TRBJ1-2; D perhaps matches TRBD1 (6 bases). CDR3 length: 13 residues. Trimming removed 5 bases at V and 6 bases at J, with 13 bases between. The germline gives CDR1 SGHVS, CDR2 FNYEAQ. CDR3 region: CASSDGQWHGYTF. The CDR3 coding sequence is TGTGCCAGCAGCGACGGACAGTGGCATGGCTACACCTTC.

The rearrangement joins TRBV7-9 to TRBJ1-2; 7 nucleotides agree with TRBD1. CDR1 is SEHNR and CDR2 is FQNEAQ in the germline V gene (reference sequence). V dropped 3 bases and J dropped 5; count of bases not matched to a gene: 6. The CDR3 extends over 14 amino acids. The DNA of the CDR3 is TGTGCCAGCAGCTTTTTACAGGGGTTTTATGGCTACACCTTC. Protein product: CASSFLQGFYGYTF. Drawing the rest from reference TRBV7-9 and TRBJ1-2, the complete variable domain is DTGVSQNPRHKITKRGQNVTFRCDPISEHNRLYWYRQTLGQGPEFLTYFQNEAQLEKSRLLSDRFSAERPKGSFSTLEIQRTEQGDSAMYLCASSFLQGFYGYTFGSGTRLTVV.

V gene TRBV5-1 combines with J gene TRBJ1-1; D is unclear. Germline loops: CDR1 SGHRS, CDR2 YFSETQ. V was pared by 1 base and J by 4 bases, with 14 bases between. This CDR3 is 15 amino acids long. CDR3 in amino acids: CASSLSRGVGTEAFF. The CDR3 nucleotides are TGCGCCAGCAGCTTGAGCCGGGGAGTGGGCACTGAAGCTTTCTTT. Together with reference TRBV5-1 and TRBJ1-1, the CDR3 gives the full variable domain: KAGVTQTPRYLIKTRGQQVTLSCSPISGHRSVSWYQQTPGQGLQFLFEYFSETQRNKGNFPGRFSGRQFSNSRSEMNVSTLELGDSALYLCASSLSRGVGTEAFFGQGTRLTVV.

V gene TRBV3-1 (or the pseudogene TRBV3-2) combines with J gene TRBJ1-6; 8 bases are a match to TRBD1. The CDR3 spans 15 residues. Germline V gene sequence: CDR1 LGHDT, CDR2 YNNKEL (reference sequence). With 1 base clipped from V and 7 bases from J, the junction kept 3 bases outside the gene matches. CDR3 amino acids: CASSQVDRGNSPLHF. DNA of the CDR3: TGTGCCAGCAGCCAAGTTGACAGGGGAAATTCACCCCTCCACTTT.

The chain joins TRBV30 to TRBJ1-6; 10 bases line up with TRBD1. CDR1 is GTSNPN, CDR2 SVGIG, per germline (reference sequence). With 5 bases clipped from V and 0 bases from J, the junction kept 4 bases outside the gene matches. The CDR3 sequence is 16 residues long. CDR3 loop: CAWSGTGDSYNSPLHF. For the CDR3, the DNA is TGTGCCTGGTCCGGGACAGGGGACTCCTATAATTCACCCCTCCACTTT.

This rearrangement joins TRBV19 to TRBJ2-5, with TRBD1 identical over 8 bases. With V trimmed by 9 bases and J by 1 base, 10 bases remained unmatched. Germline-derived CDR1 and CDR2 are LNHDA and SQIVND (reference sequence). The CDR3 sequence is 15 residues long. As DNA, the CDR3 is TGTGCCAGCCACAGGGGGAGCGCCGGCCAAGAGACCCAGTACTTC. It translates to CASHRGSAGQETQYF. Full variable domain (rest looked up from reference TRBV19 and TRBJ2-5): DGGITQSPKYLFRKEGQNVTLSCEQNLNHDAMYWYRQDPGQGLRLIYYSQIVNDFQKGDIAEGYSVSREKKESFPLTVTSAQKNPTAFYLCASHRGSAGQETQYFGPGTRLLVL.

The chain uses TRBV7-3 and TRBJ2-3, with D perhaps matching TRBD1 (6 bases). V was shortened by 2 bases and J by 0 bases, with 9 bases between the two germline ends. CDR3 length: 15 amino acids. Germline lookup yields CDR1 SGHTA and CDR2 FQGTGA. CDR3 protein: CASSLSRGSTDTQYF. The CDR3 DNA reads TGTGCCAGCAGCTTATCGAGGGGGAGCACAGATACGCAGTATTTT.

The chain has TRBV12-5 and TRBJ2-1; the match to TRBD1 covers 11 bases. Germline V gives CDR1 LGHNT, CDR2 FRNRAP. The ends lost 5 bases at V and 2 bases at J; junction bases unmatched: 2. The CDR3 is 15 residues long. The CDR3 spells CASGEGQGAYNEQFF. The CDR3 DNA reads as TGTGCTAGTGGTGAGGGACAGGGGGCCTACAATGAGCAGTTCTTC.

This clone was detected only once. CDR3 sequence (DNA): TGTGCCAGCAGCTTGGACAGGGACACTGAAGCTTTCTTT. The encoded protein is CASSLDRDTEAFF. The chain joins TRBV7-2 to TRBJ1-1; 8 bases are shared with TRBD1. Germline V CDR1 and CDR2: SGHTA, FQGNSA. After removal of 3 bases from V and 3 bases from J, the junction contained 0 bases not matched to a gene. The CDR3 totals 13 residues.

This rearrangement joins TRBV6-5 to TRBJ2-7, with TRBD2 identical over 8 bases. V shed 2 bases, J shed 0 bases, and the junction held 6 bases outside the gene matches. CDR3 size: 16 residues. Germline loops: CDR1 MNHEY, CDR2 SVGAGI. The CDR3 DNA sequence: TGTGCCAGCAGTTACCTGGGACTAGGCAGCTCCTACGAGCAGTACTTC. Its protein product is CASSYLGLGSSYEQYF.

This clone has only a few counts. The V and J genes are TRBV14 and TRBJ2-7, with a weak D call TRBD2 (5 bases). Germline V gene sequence: CDR1 SGHDN, CDR2 FVKESK. This CDR3 is 15 amino acids long. V was trimmed by 1 base and J by 0 bases, leaving 10 bases between them. CDR3 amino acids: CASSQGGKSSYEQYF. As DNA, the CDR3 is TGTGCCAGCAGCCAAGGAGGGAAGAGCTCCTACGAGCAGTACTTC.